This T cell receptor beta chain was recovered during a study of blood T cell repertoires in COVID-19. Background on the study: Samples taken during acute and convalescent COVID-19 were collected in the United States, Italy and Spain.

V lost 2 bases, J lost 6 bases, and 1 base stayed unmatched. The V gene's germline CDR1 is MNHEY and CDR2 SVGAGI. There are 14 residues in the CDR3. Clones were sequenced by immunoSEQ multiplex PCR, and TCRdb holds only the in-frame ones, with some missing. The sample has roughly 250,000 clones; approximately 78% are singletons. The receptor comes from a woman aged 55 to 70 with active or convalescent COVID-19. Input material: peripheral blood. The rearrangement links TRBV6-5 to TRBJ2-2; 9 positions agree with TRBD1. CDR3 in DNA: TGTGCCAGCAGTTACGGGACAGGGTCCGGGGAGCTGTTTTTT. Amino acids: CASSYGTGSGELFF.